The clone carrying this TCR beta chain was seen just once. V trimming: 3 bases; J trimming: 0 bases; junction bases outside the gene matches: 13. CDR3 length: 18 residues. Germline V gives CDR1 MNHEY, CDR2 SVGEGT. These data are taken from a study of blood T cell repertoires in COVID-19. Clones were sequenced by immunoSEQ multiplex PCR, and TCRdb holds only the in-frame ones, with some missing. The sample contains about 220,000 clones, less than 90% of which appear only once. The J gene is TRBJ1-1, the V gene TRBV6-2 or TRBV6-3; 7 bases fit TRBD1. The receptor was derived from a woman in her 30s who had recovered from COVID-19. The sample taken for sequencing was PBMCs or T cells enriched from blood (not recorded which). CDR3 loop: CASSYFGTAHPMNTEAFF. The DNA of the CDR3 is TGTGCCAGCAGTTATTTCGGGACAGCACATCCCATGAACACTGAAGCTTTCTTT.